Listed here is a single TCR beta chain. Its matching antigen is unknown. The record originates from a study of radiotherapy plus CTLA-4 blockade in lung cancer. About the research overall: Among enrolled patients, over 15% responded and around 30% achieved disease control. Study results and caveats: Response, reportedly, was best predicted by interferon-beta along with early blood T cell clone dynamics. TCR clones from tumors expanded in blood after radiotherapy plus ipilimumab.

Measured with immunoSEQ multiplex PCR; TCRdb has only the in-frame clones, and not every one. The table has some 50,000 clones, under 85% seen once; the top ten hold 3.2%. Deletions cut 3 bases from V and 1 base from J, with 13 bases between. The CDR3 extends over 16 amino acids. Germline V gene data show CDR1 as MDHEN and CDR2 as SYDVKM. Chemo-refractory metastatic non-small-cell lung cancer patients were treated with focal radiation plus CTLA-4 blockade with ipilimumab. The chain is built from TRBV28 and TRBJ1-5; D perhaps matches TRBD1 (6 bases). Here the sequenced sample was peripheral blood, taken from a patient treated with radiotherapy plus ipilimumab. The clonotype comes from a human donor with non-small cell lung cancer who had a partial response to radiotherapy plus ipilimumab. The DNA for the CDR3 is TGTGCCAGCAGTTTCTCCCAGGGGAGAAGCAATCAGCCCCAGCATTTT. Translation: CASSFSQGRSNQPQHF.